This T cell receptor beta chain emerged from a study of technical replicates of blood from a few donors. TCRdb keeps only in-frame clones here, not all; method: immunoSEQ multiplex PCR. Of almost 85,000 clones listed, 95% to 98% are singletons. The CDR3 contains 13 residues. Looked up from germline, CDR1 is SGHDN and CDR2 is FVKESK. Between the trimmed V and J ends, which lost 3 bases and 9 bases, there was a span of 12 bases. Specimen: T cells isolated from PBMCs. This TCR was sampled from a human donor in good health. The genes are TRBV14 and TRBJ2-1, with D maybe TRBD2 (6 bases). The CDR3 nucleotides read TGTGCCAGCAGCCACGGAGGTAGCGGTGAGCAGTTCTTC. Translation: CASSHGGSGEQFF.